This T cell receptor beta chain emerged from a study of blood T cell repertoires in COVID-19. Study at large: Sample material is recorded as cDNA or gDNA derived from T cells, B-cell-depleted T cells, or PBMCs.

TCRdb's copy holds only in-frame clones and misses some; the assay was immunoSEQ multiplex PCR. Of some 150,000 clones listed, roughly 80% are singletons. This CDR3 comprises 15 residues. Per the germline V gene, CDR1 is MNHEY and CDR2 is SVGAGI. This clone was detected only a few times. Sequence at one end of the junction differs from germline and may be a read error. This sequence originates from a woman between 45 and 60 years old who had recovered from COVID-19. Source material: PBMCs or T cells enriched from blood (not recorded which). The chain recombines TRBV6-5 with TRBJ1-6; D is ambiguous. CDR3 region: CASSYSGNNNLPLHF. For the CDR3, the DNA is TGTGCCAGCAGTTACTCCGGGAACAATAATTTACCCCTCCACTTT.